The following is a TCR beta chain sequence with its context. Germline lookup yields CDR1 SGHTA and CDR2 FQGTGA. V lost 3 bases and J lost 4; bases outside the gene matches: 5. This CDR3 region has 14 residues. MiXCR was run by TCRdb on the RT-PCR reads, yielding one entry per CDR3 protein. The data show approximately 720,000 distinct CDR3 sequences, 12% to 15% seen once. The sequence was collected from a female donor in good health, serving as a healthy control. Material: memory CD4+ T cells from blood. The chain couples TRBV7-3 to TRBJ1-1; 7 nucleotides agree with TRBD1. The CDR3 reads CASSLRGQGTEAFF. CDR3 nucleotide sequence: TGTGCCAGCAGCTTGAGGGGGCAGGGCACTGAAGCTTTCTTT.